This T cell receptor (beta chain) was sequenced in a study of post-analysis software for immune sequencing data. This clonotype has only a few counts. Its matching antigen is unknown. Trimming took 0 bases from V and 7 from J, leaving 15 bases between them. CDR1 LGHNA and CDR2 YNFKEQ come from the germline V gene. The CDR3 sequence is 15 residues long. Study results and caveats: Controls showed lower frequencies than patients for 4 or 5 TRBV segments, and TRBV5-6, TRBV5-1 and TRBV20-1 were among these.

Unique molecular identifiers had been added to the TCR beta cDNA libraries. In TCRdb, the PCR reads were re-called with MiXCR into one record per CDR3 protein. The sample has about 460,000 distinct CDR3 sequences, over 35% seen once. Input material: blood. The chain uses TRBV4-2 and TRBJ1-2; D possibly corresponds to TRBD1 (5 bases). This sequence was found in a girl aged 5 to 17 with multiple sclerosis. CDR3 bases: TGTGCCAGCAGCCAAGAGGGGGGGACCATACTTGGCTACACCTTC. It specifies CASSQEGGTILGYTF.